This T cell receptor (beta chain) was retrieved from a study of OX40 agonist ivuxolimab in advanced cancers. Study-wide background: Ivuxolimab, an agonistic anti-OX40 (CD134) antibody, was given to patients.

V lost 3 bases to trimming and J lost 3 bases, with 5 bases between them. Germline values: CDR1 KGHSH, CDR2 LQKENI. The CDR3 has 13 amino acids. On this clone: Its matching antigen is unknown. Other nucleotide sequences from this sample produce the same CDR3.

Some clones are missing from TCRdb's copy, which holds only in-frame ones; the method was immunoSEQ multiplex PCR. The sample lists roughly 53,000 clones, nearly 80% seen once, with around 2.3% in the top ten. The study's findings and limits: Averaged across samples, CD8+ T cells carried more expanded clones than CD4+ did.

This TCR came from an adult with an advanced solid tumor such as melanoma, head and neck, liver or kidney cancer. V usage is TRBV18 and J usage is TRBJ1-4, with D uncertain. Here the sequenced sample was CD4+ or CD8+ T cells sorted from blood, taken in a trial of the OX40 agonist ivuxolimab. The CDR3: CASSPQPNEKLFF. The CDR3 DNA sequence: TGTGCCAGCTCACCGCAGCCTAATGAAAAACTGTTTTTT.